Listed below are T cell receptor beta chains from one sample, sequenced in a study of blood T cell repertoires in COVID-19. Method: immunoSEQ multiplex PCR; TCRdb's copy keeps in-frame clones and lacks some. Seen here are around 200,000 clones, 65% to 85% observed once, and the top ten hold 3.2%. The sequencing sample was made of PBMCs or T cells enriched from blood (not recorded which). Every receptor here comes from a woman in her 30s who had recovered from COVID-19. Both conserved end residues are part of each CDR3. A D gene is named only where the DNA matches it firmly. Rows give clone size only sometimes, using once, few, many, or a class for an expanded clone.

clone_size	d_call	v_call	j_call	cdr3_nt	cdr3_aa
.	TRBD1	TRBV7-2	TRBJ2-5	TGTGCCAGCAGCTCGAGGCCGGGACAGCAAGAGACCCAGTACTTC	CASSSRPGQQETQYF
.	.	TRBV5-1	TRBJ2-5	TGCGCCAGCAGCTTGGAACAGTCCCAAGAGACCCAGTACTTC	CASSLEQSQETQYF
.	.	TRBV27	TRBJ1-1	TGTGCCAGCAGGACGCAAGTGGAGCTGACTGAAGCTTTCTTT	CASRTQVELTEAFF
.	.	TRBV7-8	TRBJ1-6	TGTGCCAGCAGCTCTAGAGCAAACCTTAATTCACCCCTCCACTTT	CASSSRANLNSPLHF
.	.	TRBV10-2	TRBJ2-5	TGCGCCAGCAGTCAGGGGACATACAGCCAGTACTTC	CASSQGTYSQYF
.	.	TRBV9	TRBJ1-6	TGTGCCAGCAGCACTACGGGGGTGGCCTATAATTCACCCCTCCACTTT	CASSTTGVAYNSPLHF
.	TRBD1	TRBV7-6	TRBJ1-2	TGTGCCAGCAGCCACGACGACAGGGGCTATGGCTACACCTTC	CASSHDDRGYGYTF
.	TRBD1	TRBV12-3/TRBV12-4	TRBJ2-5	TGTGCCAGCAGTTACAGGGGCGCAGAGACCCAGTACTTC	CASSYRGAETQYF
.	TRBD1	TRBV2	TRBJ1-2	TGTGCCAGTGCAGGGACAGTATTAAGCTATGGCTACACCTTC	CASAGTVLSYGYTF
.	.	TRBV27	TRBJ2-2	TGTGCCAGCAACGGGAGAAGCGCCGGGGAGCTGTTTTTT	CASNGRSAGELFF
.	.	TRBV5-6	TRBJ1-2	TGTGCCAGCAGACGGGACACCTATGGCTACACCTTC	CASRRDTYGYTF
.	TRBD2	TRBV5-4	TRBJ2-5	TGTGCCACCGAAGACACTAGCGGAAGGGCCCAGTACTTC	CATEDTSGRAQYF
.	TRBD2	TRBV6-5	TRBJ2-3	TGTGCCAGCAGTACTGGGACTAGCCGTGGTACGCAGTATTTT	CASSTGTSRGTQYF
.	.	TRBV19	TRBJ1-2	TGTGCCAGTATAGCGCCAGAGGGAAGATTTAACTATGGCTACACCTTC	CASIAPEGRFNYGYTF
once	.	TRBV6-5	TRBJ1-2	TGTGCCAGCAGTTACTTTACAGAAGGTAACTATGGCTACACCTTC	CASSYFTEGNYGYTF
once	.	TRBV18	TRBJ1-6	TGTGCCAGCTCACCACCTCAAAATTCACCCCTCCACTTT	CASSPPQNSPLHF
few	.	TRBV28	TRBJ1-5	TGTGCCAGCAGTACGGGGGGGGCCAATCAGCCCCAGCATTTT	CASSTGGANQPQHF
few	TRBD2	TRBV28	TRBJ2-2	TGTGCCAGCAGTCCCCGGGGGGGGAACACCGGGGAGCTGTTTTTT	CASSPRGGNTGELFF
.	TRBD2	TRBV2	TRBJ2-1	TGTGCCAGCAGCGCTGGACTAGCGGGGGACAATGAGCAGTTCTTC	CASSAGLAGDNEQFF
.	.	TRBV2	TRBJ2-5	TGTGCCAGCAGTGCCCTGCAAGAGACCCAGTACTTC	CASSALQETQYF
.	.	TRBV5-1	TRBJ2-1	TGCGCCAGCAGCCTCAGGACAACACCCAATGAGCAGTTCTTC	CASSLRTTPNEQFF
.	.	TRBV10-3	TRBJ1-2	TGTGCCATCAGTGAGTCGAGCGTAGGGAGTAATGGCTACACCTTC	CAISESSVGSNGYTF
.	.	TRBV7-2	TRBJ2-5	TGTGCCAGCAGCTCCTCGGGAGAGACCCAGTACTTC	CASSSSGETQYF
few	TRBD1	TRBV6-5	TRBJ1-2	TGTGCCAGCAGTTCACAGGGGGCGGACTATGGCTACACCTTC	CASSSQGADYGYTF
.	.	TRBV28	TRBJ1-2	TGTGCCAGCAGTCTGGGGGGGGGTCGTGGCTACACCTTC	CASSLGGGRGYTF
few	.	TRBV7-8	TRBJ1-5	TGTGCCAGCAGCTTAGCGGGGGGGCAGCCCCAGCATTTT	CASSLAGGQPQHF
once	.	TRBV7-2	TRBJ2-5	TGTGCCAGCAGCTTAACCCCATTGGGGGGGGGCGGGCAAGAGACCCAGTACTTC	CASSLTPLGGGGQETQYF
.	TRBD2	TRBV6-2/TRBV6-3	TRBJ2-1	TGTGCCAGCAGTTACTCGGCTAGCGGGAGAGGGGGGGCACTCTTC	CASSYSASGRGGALF
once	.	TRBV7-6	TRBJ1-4	TGTGCCAGCAGCCAGGGGCGGACTAATGAAAAACTGTTTTTT	CASSQGRTNEKLFF
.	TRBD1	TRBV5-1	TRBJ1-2	TGCGCCAGCAGCGATCCGGGACAGGGGTGGGGCTACACCTTC	CASSDPGQGWGYTF
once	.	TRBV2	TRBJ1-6	TGTGCCAGCAGCTCGGATTCACCCCTCCACTTT	CASSSDSPLHF
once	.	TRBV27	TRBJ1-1	TGTGCCAGCAGTCTACCCCCTAGAGCTTTCTTT	CASSLPPRAFF
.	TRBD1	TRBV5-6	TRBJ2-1	TGTGCCAGCAGCTTGATCGGGACAGGGGACAATGAGCAGTTCTTC	CASSLIGTGDNEQFF
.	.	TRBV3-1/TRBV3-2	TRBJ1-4	TGTGCCAGCAGCCGCTTCACATATGATGAAAAACTGTTTTTT	CASSRFTYDEKLFF
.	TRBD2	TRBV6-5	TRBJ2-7	TGTGCCAGCAGTTACCCAGCGGGGGGCTCCTACGAGCAGTACTTC	CASSYPAGGSYEQYF
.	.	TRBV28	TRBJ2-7	TGTGCCAGCAGTTTACGGGGAACCTACGAGCAGTACTTC	CASSLRGTYEQYF